These 17 T cell receptor beta chains originate from one sample sequenced in a study of OX40 agonist ivuxolimab in advanced cancers. Assay used: immunoSEQ multiplex PCR; TCRdb lists only in-frame clones, some missing. The sample consists of about 62,000 clones, around 80% of them appearing once. Source: CD4+ or CD8+ T cells sorted from blood, taken in a trial of the OX40 agonist ivuxolimab. Source of these receptors: an adult with an advanced solid tumor such as melanoma, head and neck, liver or kidney cancer.

This clone was observed a single time. The genes are TRBV4-2 and TRBJ1-3, with 10 positions matching TRBD1. The CDR3 has 16 residues. The germline V gene has CDR1 LGHNA and CDR2 YNFKEQ. Losses at the gene ends were 3 bases for V and 2 bases for J; bases not matched to a gene: 4. CDR3: CASSQEGTGAGNTIYF. The CDR3 region has the DNA TGTGCCAGCAGCCAGGAAGGGACAGGGGCTGGAAACACCATATATTTT.

The rearrangement links TRBV5-4 to TRBJ2-7; 7 positions agree with TRBD1. Trimming took 4 bases from V and 0 from J; bases not matched to a gene: 4. The CDR3 runs 14 residues. Germline CDR1 SGHNT, CDR2 YYREEE (reference sequence). CDR3 residues: CASSPGTDSYEQYF. The CDR3 DNA reads TGTGCCAGCAGCCCCGGGACAGACTCCTACGAGCAGTACTTC.

The J gene is TRBJ2-7, the V gene TRBV4-2; weak D call: TRBD2 (7 bases). The CDR3 has 17 amino acids. V was trimmed by 5 bases and J by 0 bases, leaving 20 bases between them. Germline V CDR1 and CDR2: LGHNA, YNFKEQ. For the CDR3, the DNA is TGTGCCAGCAGCTCCCAATCGGGGGGCCGAAGCTCCTACGAGCAGTACTTC. This gives the protein CASSSQSGGRSSYEQYF.

This clone came up a few times. The chain links TRBV30 to TRBJ1-2; 10 bases map to TRBD1. Germline V lookup: CDR1 GTSNPN, CDR2 SVGIG (reference sequence). With 1 base clipped from V and 9 bases from J, the junction kept 2 bases outside the gene matches. The CDR3 sequence is 12 residues long. The DNA of the CDR3 is TGTGCCTGGAGTGGACAGGGGGCTAGCTACACCTTC. Its protein product is CAWSGQGASYTF. Supplemented by reference TRBV30 and TRBJ1-2, the full variable domain reads SQTIHQWPATLVQPVGSPLSLECTVEGTSNPNLYWYRQAAGRGLQLLFYSVGIGQISSEVPQNLSASRPQDRQFILSSKKLLLSDSGFYLCAWSGQGASYTFGSGTRLTVV.

V and J are TRBV5-1 and TRBJ1-1; D is unclear. V gave up 3 bases and J gave up 0 bases, with 9 bases separating them. The germline gives CDR1 SGHRS, CDR2 YFSETQ. This CDR3 is built from 14 residues. Written as DNA, the CDR3 is TGCGCCAGCAGCTCCGGACGGGTGAACACTGAAGCTTTCTTT. It specifies CASSSGRVNTEAFF.

This clone was detected only a few times. The V call is TRBV29-1, the J call TRBJ1-1; D is possibly TRBD1 (6 bases). Germline CDR1 SQVTM, CDR2 ANQGSEA. The CDR3 extends over 13 amino acids. The ends were cut back, 8 bases at V and 0 bases at J, with 13 bases in the middle. The CDR3 loop is CSSSGHLNTEAFF. The CDR3, as DNA: TGCAGCTCATCGGGACACCTGAACACTGAAGCTTTCTTT.

The chain combines TRBV9 with TRBJ2-7; D is possibly TRBD2 (5 bases). CDR1 and CDR2 (germline): SGDLS, YYNGEE. The CDR3 loop spans 13 amino acids. The germline V and J ends were trimmed by 4 bases and 5 bases, with 13 bases remaining between them. The CDR3 DNA reads as TGTGCCAGCAGCCCCCGATCGAGGGACGAGCAGTACTTC. It encodes CASSPRSRDEQYF.

This rearrangement joins TRBV2 to TRBJ1-1; TRBD1 aligns across 9 bases. The CDR3 runs to 15 residues. Germline loops: CDR1 SNHLY, CDR2 FYNNEI. The ends lost 1 base at V and 7 bases at J; junction bases unmatched: 7. CDR3 sequence reads: CASSEVRTGAFEAFF. CDR3 nucleotides: TGTGCCAGCAGTGAAGTCAGGACAGGGGCCTTTGAAGCTTTCTTT.

The rearrangement uses TRBV4-1 and TRBJ2-7; D uncertain. The V end was cut by 1 base, the J end by 9 bases, with 16 bases between. The CDR3 consists of 14 residues. The germline CDR1 and CDR2 sequences are MGHRA and YSYEKL. CDR3 sequence reads: CASSQAFGPGTQYF. DNA for the CDR3: TGCGCCAGCAGCCAAGCCTTCGGCCCTGGTACGCAGTACTTC.

This rearrangement joins TRBV16 to TRBJ2-3; D is unclear. Germline lookup yields CDR1 KGHSY and CDR2 FQNENV. This CDR3 is built from 17 residues. V lost 5 bases and J 2 bases, leaving 20 bases between the germline ends. The DNA of the CDR3 is TGTGCCAGCAGCTCGTACCCTCAAGGATTACTCACAGATACGCAGTATTTT. It encodes CASSSYPQGLLTDTQYF.

The chain employs TRBV10-3 and TRBJ2-7; D is possibly TRBD1 (7 bases). The CDR3 covers 15 residues. CDR1 is ENHRY and CDR2 is SYGVKD in the germline V gene. The V end lost 6 bases, the J end lost 1 base, and 16 bases lay between the germline ends. In DNA form, the CDR3 reads TGTGCCATCAGGGATCCGACAGGGAGGTCCTACGAGCAGTACTTC. This translates into CAIRDPTGRSYEQYF.

The chain is built from TRBV4-3 and TRBJ2-5; unclear D gene. Germline V gives CDR1 LGHNA, CDR2 YSLEER. CDR3 size: 13 residues. V was cut by 0 bases and J by 7 bases, with 9 bases left in between. The CDR3 protein is CASSQEPGLTQYF. CDR3 DNA sequence: TGCGCCAGCAGCCAAGAACCCGGTCTGACCCAGTACTTC.

The rearrangement links TRBV2 to TRBJ2-5; TRBD2 agrees at 10 bases. The CDR3 sequence is 16 residues long. The germline CDR1 and CDR2 sequences are SNHLY and FYNNEI. With 3 bases clipped from V and 5 bases from J, the junction kept 9 bases outside the gene matches. CDR3 sequence (DNA): TGTGCCAGCAGTGACAGCGGGGGGGCCCGTCGGGAGACCCAGTACTTC. Protein product: CASSDSGGARRETQYF. The variable domain in full, with the rest retrieved from reference TRBV2 and TRBJ2-5, is EPEVTQTPSHQVTQMGQEVILRCVPISNHLYFYWYRQILGQKVEFLVSFYNNEISEKSEIFDDQFSVERPDGSNFTLKIRSTKLEDSAMYFCASSDSGGARRETQYFGPGTRLLVL.

This chain connects TRBV6-4 to TRBJ2-1; 9 positions match TRBD2. Trimming cost V 0 bases and J 10 bases; bases outside gene matches: 10. The CDR3 is 16 amino acids. CDR1 MRHNA and CDR2 SNTAGT come from the germline V gene. DNA for the CDR3: TGTGCCAGCAGTGACTCGTTGGCGGGGGGGGTCCTAGAGCAGTTCTTC. This translates into CASSDSLAGGVLEQFF.

J is TRBJ2-7 and V is TRBV5-4; D is ambiguous. Trimming left V 0 bases short and J 4 bases short, with 8 bases between. Germline loops: CDR1 SGHNT, CDR2 YYREEE (reference sequence). CDR3 length equals 13 residues. CDR3 sequence reads: CASSLVGVYEQYF. Here the CDR3 DNA reads TGTGCCAGCAGCTTGGTTGGGGTTTACGAGCAGTACTTC. The variable domain in full, with the rest retrieved from reference TRBV5-4 and TRBJ2-7, is ETGVTQSPTHLIKTRGQQVTLRCSSQSGHNTVSWYQQALGQGPQFIFQYYREEENGRGNFPPRFSGLQFPNYSSELNVNALELDDSALYLCASSLVGVYEQYFGPGTRLTVT.

The chain recombines TRBV2 with TRBJ1-2; D not certain. CDR1 and CDR2 from the germline V gene are SNHLY and FYNNEI. V was cut by 6 bases and J by 4 bases, with 6 bases left in between. The CDR3 consists of 11 residues. In DNA, the CDR3 is TGTGCCAGCAGCGCCTCCTATGGCTACACCTTC. It translates to CASSASYGYTF. Based on the CDR3 plus reference TRBV2 and TRBJ1-2, the full variable domain is EPEVTQTPSHQVTQMGQEVILRCVPISNHLYFYWYRQILGQKVEFLVSFYNNEISEKSEIFDDQFSVERPDGSNFTLKIRSTKLEDSAMYFCASSASYGYTFGSGTRLTVV.

V gene TRBV4-2 combines with J gene TRBJ1-4; D uncertain. CDR3 length: 17 amino acids. V lost 4 bases and J lost 8, with 23 bases in between. CDR1 and CDR2 from the germline V gene are LGHNA and YNFKEQ. CDR3: CASSPQILVWAEEKLFF. The CDR3 DNA sequence: TGTGCCAGCAGCCCCCAGATCCTTGTCTGGGCAGAGGAAAAACTGTTTTTT.